The clone carrying this T cell receptor beta chain was seen only once. Germline CDR1 reads KGHSH; CDR2 reads LQKENI. The CDR3 has 13 amino acids. The V gene lost 3 bases and the J gene lost 5 bases, with 10 bases spanning the gap. TCRdb re-called the RT-PCR reads through MiXCR, storing one row per CDR3 protein. The table has around 700,000 distinct CDR3 sequences, around 14% seen once. This TCR came from a female donor in good health, serving as a healthy control. The chain couples TRBV18 to TRBJ2-5; no clear D. Sequencing was done on a sample of memory CD4+ T cells from blood. The CDR3 reads CASSPRIAETQYF. DNA for the CDR3: TGTGCCAGCTCACCTAGGATCGCCGAGACCCAGTACTTC.